This TCR beta chain was retrieved from a study of radiation and T cells in renal cell carcinoma. Study conclusions and caveats: Top tumor clonotypes rose in blood 2 weeks post-radiation, then contracted. Without pretreatment biopsies, baseline tumor clonotype presence was undetermined.

In this sample, this clone turned up once. The antigen is undetermined. The repertoire was sequenced with immunoSEQ multiplex PCR; TCRdb's copy has only in-frame clones and lacks some. The repertoire holds around 78,000 clones, with nearly 90% as singletons. Stated time point: blood 4 weeks post-SBRT, at nephrectomy. Treatment specified: 15 Gy SBRT to primary tumor, nephrectomy 4 weeks later. Serial blood draws occurred at baseline and 2 and 4 weeks post-SBRT. The germline CDR1 and CDR2 sequences are MDHEN and SYDVKM. The J segment lost 1 base and the V segment lost 5 bases, leaving 14 bases of the junction unmatched. This CDR3 has 17 residues.

V is TRBV28 and J is TRBJ2-7, with 7 bases fitting TRBD1. The specimen was blood, collected from a patient whose treatment included radiotherapy and nephrectomy. The TCR was taken from a woman in her seventies with renal cell carcinoma. CDR3 sequence (DNA): TGTGCCAGCAGTCCCATAACAGGGGTAATCGGGTCCTACGAGCAGTACTTC. Encoded protein: CASSPITGVIGSYEQYF. The entire variable domain, with the rest obtained from reference TRBV28 and TRBJ2-7, is as follows: DVKVTQSSRYLVKRTGEKVFLECVQDMDHENMFWYRQDPGLGLRLIYFSYDVKMKEKGDIPEGYSVSREKKERFSLILESASTNQTSMYLCASSPITGVIGSYEQYFGPGTRLTVT.